The clone carrying this T cell receptor (beta chain) was counted only a few times. One junction end disagrees with the germline gene, perhaps due to a read error. This sample was taken from a study of shared clonotypes between healthy human individuals. TCRdb's copy holds only in-frame clones and misses some; the assay was immunoSEQ multiplex PCR. The data hold approximately 510,000 clones, with about four fifths observed a single time. This CDR3 is built from 12 residues. Germline V CDR1 and CDR2: MDHEN, SYDVKM. This chain connects TRBV28 to TRBJ2-7, with TRBD2 matching 9 bases. The receptor's source is a woman aged 40 to 50 in good health. Some clones in this sample may be carry-over from other donors' samples. Sequencing used PBMCs. As DNA, the CDR3 is TGTGCCAGCAGTTTGTTTAGCGGGAGACAATCCTTC. Amino acid sequence: CASSLFSGRQSF.